The 23 T cell receptor beta chains reported below all come from one sample, sequenced in a study of OX40 agonist ivuxolimab in advanced cancers. The method was immunoSEQ multiplex PCR; TCRdb's version includes in-frame clones alone and lacks a portion of them. In the table there are around 99,000 clones, more than 85% of which are singletons. This sample comprised CD4+ or CD8+ T cells sorted from blood, obtained in a trial of the OX40 agonist ivuxolimab. The receptors come from an adult with an advanced solid tumor such as melanoma, head and neck, liver or kidney cancer.

This chain links TRBV7-3 with TRBJ2-2; 16 nucleotides agree with TRBD2. Trimming removed 5 bases from V and 4 bases from J; junction bases left unmatched: 4. The CDR3 is 17 residues long. Germline V gene lookup returns CDR1 SGHTA and CDR2 FQGTGA. The CDR3 DNA follows: TGTGCCAGCAGCCCCGGGACTAGCGGGAGGGCCACCGGGGAGCTGTTTTTT. This sequence encodes CASSPGTSGRATGELFF.

The rearrangement links TRBV5-1 to TRBJ2-7; either TRBD1 or TRBD2 may supply D (5 bases each). This CDR3 contains 14 residues. Looked up from germline, CDR1 is SGHRS and CDR2 is YFSETQ. Trimming pared 4 bases from V and 3 bases from J, leaving 14 bases between. The CDR3 spells CASSPRDGNYEQYF. DNA of the CDR3: TGCGCCAGCAGCCCGAGGGACGGCAACTACGAGCAGTACTTC.

The V and J genes are TRBV7-9 and TRBJ1-1; D gene uncertain. The CDR3 has 17 residues. Germline loops: CDR1 SEHNR, CDR2 FQNEAQ (reference sequence). Trimming stripped 5 bases from V and 3 bases from J, with 22 bases between. The chain's CDR3 is CASSASAGLADDTEAFF. The DNA for the CDR3 is TGTGCCAGCAGCGCGTCAGCGGGATTGGCGGATGACACTGAAGCTTTCTTT.

The V gene is TRBV10-3, the J gene TRBJ2-7; 7 bases fit TRBD1. The CDR3 totals 16 residues. After removal of 0 bases from V and 2 bases from J, the junction contained 7 bases not matched to a gene. Germline CDR1 and CDR2: ENHRY and SYGVKD. The CDR3 is CAISESKQGKPYEQYF. The CDR3 DNA sequence: TGTGCCATCAGTGAGTCGAAACAGGGGAAACCCTACGAGCAGTACTTC.

This chain connects TRBV9 to TRBJ2-2; perhaps TRBD2 as D (6 bases). CDR1 SGDLS and CDR2 YYNGEE come from the germline V gene. The germline V and J ends were trimmed by 3 bases and 8 bases, with 11 bases remaining between them. CDR3 length equals 13 residues. The CDR3 here is CASSAPGLGELFF. The CDR3 DNA is TGTGCCAGCAGCGCGCCGGGACTTGGGGAGCTGTTTTTT.

V is TRBV7-2 and J is TRBJ1-6; no reliable D call. Trimming shortened V by 5 bases and J by 9 bases, and 20 bases separated the two germline ends. CDR1 and CDR2 from the germline V gene are SGHTA and FQGNSA. CDR3 length equals 16 residues. CDR3 residues: CASSLTPAGGGSPLHF. CDR3 DNA: TGTGCCAGCAGCCTGACCCCGGCGGGCGGTGGTTCACCCCTCCACTTT.

The rearrangement joins TRBV27 to TRBJ1-2, with a tentative D call TRBD1 (6 bases). V was pared by 3 bases and J by 1 base, with 12 bases between. The germline V gene has CDR1 MNHEY and CDR2 SMNVEV (reference sequence). The CDR3 consists of 15 residues. DNA of the CDR3: TGTGCCAGCAGTTTCACGGGGGCGGGTAACTATGGCTACACCTTC. Its protein product is CASSFTGAGNYGYTF.

The chain recombines TRBV11-3 with TRBJ1-6; D unclear. V lost 4 bases, J lost 10 bases, and 11 bases lay in between. The CDR3 has 13 residues. CDR1 is SGHNT, CDR2 YENEEA, per germline. This chain's CDR3 is CASSSQAGSPLHF. CDR3 nucleotide sequence: TGTGCCAGCAGCTCTCAAGCGGGATCACCCCTCCACTTT.

V gene TRBV19 combines with J gene TRBJ1-3; no reliable D call. Trimming stripped 5 bases from V and 0 bases from J, with 8 bases between. This CDR3 region has 14 residues. The germline gives CDR1 LNHDA, CDR2 SQIVND (reference sequence). The CDR3 protein is CASSAQSSGNTIYF. The CDR3 nucleotides read TGTGCCAGTAGTGCCCAGAGCTCTGGAAACACCATATATTTT.

The J gene is TRBJ1-1, the V gene TRBV5-8, with a weak D call TRBD1 (6 bases). Trimming took off 4 bases at V and 2 bases at J, with 18 bases between the two ends. The CDR3 sequence is 16 residues long. Germline CDR1 reads SGHTS; CDR2 reads YDEGEE. The chain's CDR3 is CASSPRQVIDNTEAFF. The CDR3 DNA reads as TGTGCCAGCAGCCCTAGACAGGTCATTGATAACACTGAAGCTTTCTTT.

The chain has TRBV28 and TRBJ1-1; D may be TRBD1 (6 bases). This CDR3 comprises 13 residues. CDR1 is MDHEN and CDR2 is SYDVKM in the germline V gene. V was trimmed by 4 bases and J by 11 bases, leaving 17 bases between them. The DNA of the CDR3 is TGTGCCAGCAGTTATTCAACAGGGATCCAGGCTTTCTTT. Amino acids: CASSYSTGIQAFF. Supplemented by reference TRBV28 and TRBJ1-1, the full variable domain reads DVKVTQSSRYLVKRTGEKVFLECVQDMDHENMFWYRQDPGLGLRLIYFSYDVKMKEKGDIPEGYSVSREKKERFSLILESASTNQTSMYLCASSYSTGIQAFFGQGTRLTVV.

The chain employs TRBV11-3 and TRBJ2-1, with 10 bases fitting TRBD1. The CDR3 has 14 residues. Unmatched junction bases numbered 3, after V lost 5 bases and J lost 5 bases. Looked up from germline, CDR1 is SGHNT and CDR2 is YENEEA. The CDR3 bases are TGTGCCAGCAGCCCCGGGACAGGGGACAATGAGCAGTTCTTC. This gives the protein CASSPGTGDNEQFF.

The chain is built from TRBV5-4 and TRBJ2-3, with D perhaps TRBD1 (8 bases). CDR1 SGHNT and CDR2 YYREEE come from the germline V gene (reference sequence). The CDR3 contains 15 residues. Trimming left V 10 bases short and J 2 bases short, with 20 bases between. Written as DNA, the CDR3 is TGTGCCGGACTCAACAGGGGGGGGAACACAGATACGCAGTATTTT. It translates to CAGLNRGGNTDTQYF.

V is TRBV9 and J is TRBJ2-5; 12 nucleotides line up with TRBD1. CDR3 length: 16 residues. The junction had 10 bases not matched to a gene; V was cut back by 6 bases and J by 4 bases. CDR1 is SGDLS, CDR2 YYNGEE, per germline. CDR3 sequence reads: CASTRGDRGHPETQYF. The CDR3 DNA reads as TGTGCCAGCACCCGAGGGGACAGGGGGCATCCAGAGACCCAGTACTTC.

The chain recombines TRBV2 with TRBJ2-5; the match to TRBD1 covers 10 bases. CDR3 size: 15 residues. J was trimmed by 5 bases and V by 3 bases; bases with no gene match: 6. From germline, CDR1 is SNHLY and CDR2 FYNNEI. DNA of the CDR3: TGTGCCAGCAGTGACCGGGGACAGGGGTCGGAGACCCAGTACTTC. Protein: CASSDRGQGSETQYF. Full variable domain (missing parts from reference TRBV2 and TRBJ2-5): EPEVTQTPSHQVTQMGQEVILRCVPISNHLYFYWYRQILGQKVEFLVSFYNNEISEKSEIFDDQFSVERPDGSNFTLKIRSTKLEDSAMYFCASSDRGQGSETQYFGPGTRLLVL.

The V call is TRBV15, the J call TRBJ2-5; no clear D gene. V shed 0 bases and J shed 5 bases, with 10 bases lying between them. The CDR3 length is 14 residues. Germline V gene sequence: CDR1 LNHNV, CDR2 YYDKDF (reference sequence). CDR3 DNA sequence: TGTGCCACCAGCAGAGACGGGCTGCCGGAGACCCAGTACTTC. Amino acids: CATSRDGLPETQYF.

This chain links TRBV5-1 with TRBJ1-1; a possible D gene is TRBD1 (6 bases). The CDR3 runs 15 residues. Trimming shortened V by 4 bases and J by 1 base, and 14 bases separated the two germline ends. Germline CDR1 is SGHRS and CDR2 is YFSETQ. In DNA, the CDR3 is TGCGCCAGCAGCACTGGGGACACCTCGAACACTGAAGCTTTCTTT. Translated: CASSTGDTSNTEAFF.

Notes on this clone: A junction boundary mismatches the germline segment, possibly from a read error. The chain uses TRBV7-7 and TRBJ2-7; no reliable D call. The length of the CDR3 is 14 residues. Germline V gene data show CDR1 as SSHAT and CDR2 as FNYEAQ (reference sequence). The CDR3 loop reads CASSPLRTSYEQYF. The CDR3, as DNA: TGTGCTAGCAGCCCCTTAAGGACCTCCTACGAGCAGTACTTC. Full variable domain (remainder filled in from reference TRBV7-7 and TRBJ2-7): GAGVSQSPRYKVTKRGQDVTLRCDPISSHATLYWYQQALGQGPEFLTYFNYEAQPDKSGLPSDRFSAERPEGSISTLTIQRTEQRDSAMYRCASSPLRTSYEQYFGPGTRLTVT.

V and J are TRBV7-9 and TRBJ2-7; 13 positions agree with TRBD2. Germline CDR1 SEHNR, CDR2 FQNEAQ (reference sequence). This CDR3 is built from 15 residues. J was trimmed by 1 base and V by 5 bases; bases with no gene match: 2. The CDR3 here is CASSATSGRSYEQYF. The CDR3 DNA sequence: TGTGCCAGCAGCGCGACTAGCGGGAGGTCCTACGAGCAGTACTTC.

The genes are TRBV28 and TRBJ1-1; 11 bases fit TRBD1. CDR3 length: 17 amino acids. The V segment lost 6 bases and the J segment 2 bases; nucleotides outside the gene matches: 11. Germline CDR1 reads MDHEN; CDR2 reads SYDVKM. The CDR3 loop reads CASSLPGTGGGNTEAFF. The CDR3, as DNA: TGTGCCAGCAGCCTACCTGGGACAGGGGGTGGAAACACTGAAGCTTTCTTT.

The rearrangement links TRBV4-2 to TRBJ1-1, with a weak D call TRBD1 (6 bases). Germline CDR1 LGHNA, CDR2 YNFKEQ. Trimming left V 1 base short and J 8 bases short, with 14 bases between. The length of the CDR3 is 14 residues. The CDR3 DNA reads TGTGCCAGCAGCCAAGGGTCCAGGGGACTAGAAGCTTTCTTT. This sequence encodes CASSQGSRGLEAFF.

V gene TRBV11-2 combines with J gene TRBJ2-4; 9 nucleotides agree with TRBD1. Germline values: CDR1 SGHAT, CDR2 FQNNGV. V lost 4 bases, J lost 5 bases, and 9 bases stayed unmatched. The CDR3 is 16 amino acids. CDR3 region: CASSSGRDRVENIQYF. The DNA of the CDR3 is TGTGCCAGCAGCTCTGGACGGGACAGGGTGGAAAACATTCAGTACTTC.

The chain recombines TRBV13 with TRBJ2-1; possible D gene TRBD2, 6 bases. There are 14 residues in the CDR3. Trimming cost V 5 bases and J 6 bases, with 14 bases left between them. The germline gives CDR1 PRHDT, CDR2 FYEKMQ (reference sequence). CDR3 region: CASSVRLVINEQFF. DNA of the CDR3: TGTGCCAGCAGCGTACGACTAGTGATCAATGAGCAGTTCTTC.